The 23 T cell receptor beta chains listed next were all sequenced from one sample in a study of CD8+ T cells in alopecia areata. RNA was extracted and reverse transcribed into cDNA as the sequencing template. The assay was immunoSEQ multiplex PCR, and TCRdb's table has in-frame clones only and misses some. The table lists about 190,000 clones, roughly 60% of them singletons. Stated treatment: oral pan-JAK inhibitor, 5-10 mg twice daily. Here the sequenced sample was CD4+ T cells sorted from blood, taken at week 24, from a patient treated with tofacitinib. All receptors derive from a human donor with alopecia areata.

The V call is TRBV27, the J call TRBJ2-7; D perhaps matches TRBD2 (5 bases). V lost 4 bases and J lost 1, with 11 bases in between. CDR3 length: 14 residues. CDR1 is MNHEY, CDR2 SMNVEV, per germline (reference sequence). The CDR3 DNA is TGTGCCAGCAGTTCTCCTAGACTATCCTACGAGCAGTACTTC. This codes for CASSSPRLSYEQYF.

The chain employs TRBV29-1 and TRBJ2-2; 9 bases fit TRBD1. The CDR3 has 14 amino acids. Germline CDR1 and CDR2: SQVTM and ANQGSEA. With 6 bases clipped from V and 2 bases from J, the junction kept 4 bases outside the gene matches. The CDR3 is CSVRTGANTGELFF. The CDR3 DNA is TGCAGCGTCCGGACAGGGGCAAACACCGGGGAGCTGTTTTTT.

The chain carries TRBV5-6 and TRBJ1-6; the D gene is possibly TRBD1 (6 bases). Between the trimmed V and J ends, which lost 4 bases and 9 bases, there was a span of 8 bases. Germline V CDR1 and CDR2: SGHDT, YYEEEE. The length of the CDR3 is 12 residues. CDR3 region: CASSARGSPLHF. DNA of the CDR3: TGTGCCAGCAGCGCCAGGGGTTCACCCCTCCACTTT.

This chain connects TRBV5-6 to TRBJ2-3; 10 positions match TRBD1. The CDR3 length is 17 residues. Trimming took 4 bases from V and 2 from J; bases not matched to a gene: 10. Germline V gene data show CDR1 as SGHDT and CDR2 as YYEEEE. The CDR3 protein is CASSGSGQGTPTDTQYF. For the CDR3, the DNA is TGTGCCAGCAGCGGCTCGGGACAGGGGACCCCCACAGATACGCAGTATTTT. Full variable domain (outside the CDR3, taken from reference TRBV5-6 and TRBJ2-3): DAGVTQSPTHLIKTRGQQVTLRCSPKSGHDTVSWYQQALGQGPQFIFQYYEEEERQRGNFPDRFSGHQFPNYSSELNVNALLLGDSALYLCASSGSGQGTPTDTQYFGPGTRLTVL.

This clone was seen more than once but under ten times. The chain has TRBV11-1 and TRBJ2-7; unclear D gene. V shed 4 bases and J shed 3 bases, with 4 bases lying between them. Germline V lookup: CDR1 SGHAT, CDR2 FQDESV (reference sequence). The length of the CDR3 is 11 residues. The CDR3 protein is CASSSSYEQYF. CDR3 coding DNA: TGTGCCAGCAGCTCCAGCTACGAGCAGTACTTC.

The chain combines TRBV14 with TRBJ2-1, with D unresolved. The CDR3 spans 13 residues. Trimming cost V 0 bases and J 4 bases, with 4 bases left between them. Germline CDR1 reads SGHDN; CDR2 reads FVKESK. The CDR3 nucleotides are TGTGCCAGCAGCCAAGATGGGTACAATGAGCAGTTCTTC. Its protein is CASSQDGYNEQFF.

The rearrangement joins TRBV5-4 to TRBJ2-6; D ambiguous. Trimming left V 1 base short and J 2 bases short, with 7 bases between. Germline loops: CDR1 SGHNT, CDR2 YYREEE (reference sequence). CDR3 length equals 15 residues. The DNA for the CDR3 is TGTGCCAGCAGCTTGTGGGCAGCTGGGGCCAACGTCCTGACTTTC. Amino acid sequence: CASSLWAAGANVLTF.

V usage is TRBV27 and J usage is TRBJ2-6, with TRBD2 matching 8 bases. V was clipped by 5 bases and J by 4 bases; unmatched bases: 7. The CDR3 has 16 amino acids. Germline V gene lookup returns CDR1 MNHEY and CDR2 SMNVEV (reference sequence). DNA for the CDR3: TGTGCCAGCAGTGCTCGGGGGGGTCTCGGGGCCAACGTCCTGACTTTC. Protein: CASSARGGLGANVLTF.

In this sample, this clone turned up once. This chain connects TRBV29-1 to TRBJ2-7; perhaps TRBD2 as D (6 bases). The CDR3 is 12 amino acids. V shed 6 bases and J shed 1 base, with 10 bases lying between them. Germline V CDR1 and CDR2: SQVTM, ANQGSEA. CDR3 DNA: TGCAGCGTAGGAGGGCGATCCTACGAGCAGTACTTC. Its protein product is CSVGGRSYEQYF.

This chain links TRBV5-6 with TRBJ2-7; weak D call: TRBD2 (5 bases). V lost 2 bases, J lost 2 bases, and 23 bases lay in between. There are 18 residues in the CDR3. Looked up from germline, CDR1 is SGHDT and CDR2 is YYEEEE. This chain's CDR3 is CASSFSSPFNSDTYEQYF. In DNA form, the CDR3 reads TGTGCCAGCAGCTTCTCTAGCCCATTTAACAGCGATACCTACGAGCAGTACTTC.

DNA of the CDR3: TGCGCCAGCAGCCAAGATTTGGCTGGGAGCTCCTACGAGCAGTACTTC. The encoded protein is CASSQDLAGSSYEQYF. This chain links TRBV4-3 with TRBJ2-7; tentatively, D is TRBD2 (5 bases). Trimming took off 0 bases at V and 0 bases at J, with 12 bases between the two ends. The CDR3 runs 16 residues. Germline loops: CDR1 LGHNA, CDR2 YSLEER.

The CDR3 sequence: CAISDGTSYNEQFF. The DNA of the CDR3 is TGTGCCATCAGTGATGGGACCAGCTACAATGAGCAGTTCTTC. The chain links TRBV10-3 to TRBJ2-1; tentatively, D is TRBD1 or TRBD2 (5 bases each). The CDR3 length is 14 residues. The V gene's germline CDR1 is ENHRY and CDR2 SYGVKD. The V end lost 3 bases, the J end lost 3 bases, and 9 bases lay between the germline ends.

There are a few counts of this clone. The chain couples TRBV18 to TRBJ1-1; D is unclear. The CDR3 has 15 residues. Looked up from germline, CDR1 is KGHSH and CDR2 is LQKENI. Trimming cost V 1 base and J 1 base, with 10 bases left between them. In DNA, the CDR3 is TGTGCCAGCTCACCACGACAAATGGGGAACACTGAAGCTTTCTTT. Translating gives CASSPRQMGNTEAFF.

This clone was seen just once. The chain uses TRBV29-1 and TRBJ2-3; no clear D. Germline V gives CDR1 SQVTM, CDR2 ANQGSEA. Trimming pared 5 bases from V and 2 bases from J, leaving 5 bases between. The CDR3 is 11 residues long. CDR3 coding DNA: TGCAGCGTTACCTACACAGATACGCAGTATTTT. Residues: CSVTYTDTQYF.

This rearrangement joins TRBV5-6 to TRBJ2-7; perhaps TRBD2 as D (6 bases). CDR1 is SGHDT and CDR2 is YYEEEE in the germline V gene. V dropped 4 bases and J dropped 9 bases, with 17 bases sitting between them. The CDR3 is 13 residues long. CDR3 protein: CASSPTGGPGQYF. As DNA, the CDR3 is TGTGCCAGCAGCCCGACCGGGGGTCCGGGGCAGTACTTC.

The sample holds a few counts of this clone. V and J are TRBV4-1 and TRBJ1-5, with D perhaps TRBD1 (5 bases). CDR3 length: 15 residues. V was shortened by 0 bases and J by 6 bases, with 12 bases between the two germline ends. The germline gives CDR1 MGHRA, CDR2 YSYEKL. The CDR3 sequence: CASSQESPRGQPQHF. The CDR3 region has the DNA TGCGCCAGCAGCCAAGAAAGTCCGAGGGGTCAGCCCCAGCATTTT.

The chain has TRBV2 and TRBJ2-5; 12 bases map to TRBD2. V lost 6 bases and J lost 2; bases outside the gene matches: 10. CDR1 is SNHLY and CDR2 is FYNNEI in the germline V gene. CDR3 length: 17 amino acids. The CDR3 DNA is TGTGCCAGCAGCCTTCCCCAGCTAGCGGGGGGGCAAGAGACCCAGTACTTC. Its protein is CASSLPQLAGGQETQYF. Looking up the rest from reference TRBV2 and TRBJ2-5 gives the full variable domain: EPEVTQTPSHQVTQMGQEVILRCVPISNHLYFYWYRQILGQKVEFLVSFYNNEISEKSEIFDDQFSVERPDGSNFTLKIRSTKLEDSAMYFCASSLPQLAGGQETQYFGPGTRLLVL.

This chain uses TRBV25-1 with TRBJ2-1; 8 bases align to TRBD1. This CDR3 contains 16 residues. Losses at the gene ends were 5 bases for V and 4 bases for J; bases not matched to a gene: 10. Per germline, CDR1 MGHDK and CDR2 SYGVNS. CDR3 amino acids: CASSFPQGAMYNEQFF. For the CDR3, the DNA is TGTGCCAGCAGTTTCCCGCAGGGGGCCATGTACAATGAGCAGTTCTTC.

The chain links TRBV29-1 to TRBJ2-4; 9 nucleotides line up with TRBD1. The CDR3 runs 20 residues. V shed 7 bases, J shed 2 bases, and the junction held 24 bases outside the gene matches. Germline loops: CDR1 SQVTM, CDR2 ANQGSEA. CDR3 sequence: CSARPGQGRHLSFPKNIQYF. CDR3 nucleotides: TGCAGCGCCCGCCCGGGACAGGGCCGTCATTTGTCGTTTCCCAAAAACATTCAGTACTTC.

The chain is built from TRBV29-1 and TRBJ1-2; weak D call: TRBD1 (5 bases). The CDR3 spans 10 residues. Trimming left V 6 bases short and J 6 bases short, with 8 bases between. Germline lookup yields CDR1 SQVTM and CDR2 ANQGSEA. CDR3 DNA: TGCAGCGTAGACAGAAATGGCTACACCTTC. Its translation: CSVDRNGYTF.

The chain has TRBV30 and TRBJ1-2; D remains unclear. Trimming cost V 2 bases and J 7 bases, with 14 bases left between them. This CDR3 region has 13 residues. The germline V gene encodes CDR1 GTSNPN and CDR2 SVGIG (reference sequence). CDR3 amino acids: CAWSPSRTIGYTF. CDR3 DNA sequence: TGTGCCTGGAGTCCCTCCCGAACCATTGGCTACACCTTC.

In its sample, this clone was seen a few times. The chain joins TRBV2 to TRBJ2-7, with D perhaps TRBD1 or TRBD2 (6 bases each). The CDR3 has 14 amino acids. The germline V and J ends were trimmed by 4 bases and 4 bases, with 14 bases remaining between them. Per the germline V gene, CDR1 is SNHLY and CDR2 is FYNNEI. The CDR3, as DNA: TGTGCCAGCAGTGGCTTCGGGGGCCGATACGAGCAGTACTTC. Translated, it gives CASSGFGGRYEQYF.

The V and J genes are TRBV5-1 and TRBJ1-1; no clear D gene. Trimming removed 4 bases at V and 2 bases at J, with 12 bases between. CDR1 and CDR2 from the germline V gene are SGHRS and YFSETQ. CDR3 size: 14 residues. The DNA of the CDR3 is TGCGCCAGCAGCCCGGCCGGGATTAACACTGAAGCTTTCTTT. Its protein is CASSPAGINTEAFF. Complete variable domain (other parts from reference TRBV5-1 and TRBJ1-1): KAGVTQTPRYLIKTRGQQVTLSCSPISGHRSVSWYQQTPGQGLQFLFEYFSETQRNKGNFPGRFSGRQFSNSRSEMNVSTLELGDSALYLCASSPAGINTEAFFGQGTRLTVV.